The next 16 T cell receptor beta chains were all read from a single sample in a study of T-cell memory formation after mild COVID-19. TCRdb re-called the 5' RACE reads with MiXCR, one entry per CDR3 protein. The sample lists roughly 300,000 distinct CDR3 sequences, 8% to 9% occurring once. Sequenced: PBMCs or a T cell subset sorted from them (not recorded which). The receptors were gathered from a man aged 18 to 30 who had mild COVID-19 (a few samples of this study predate the infection). Cell type and time point are not known.

This clonotype was recorded many times. The chain uses TRBV3-1 and TRBJ1-1; D remains unclear. V dropped 0 bases and J dropped 3 bases, with 11 bases sitting between them. The germline CDR1 and CDR2 sequences are LGHDT and YNNKEL (reference sequence). The CDR3 has 15 residues. The chain's CDR3 is CASSQENYRYTEAFF. The CDR3 nucleotides are TGTGCCAGCAGCCAAGAAAACTACAGATACACTGAAGCTTTCTTT.

The sample holds a few counts of this clonotype. The chain has TRBV10-3 and TRBJ1-2; D is unclear. V was cut by 3 bases and J by 6 bases, with 14 bases left in between. The CDR3 length is 14 residues. The V gene's germline CDR1 is ENHRY and CDR2 SYGVKD. This CDR3 is CAISDPARGNGYTF. The CDR3 DNA reads as TGTGCCATCAGTGACCCAGCGAGAGGGAATGGCTACACCTTC.

The rearrangement joins TRBV6-6 to TRBJ2-7; 9 nucleotides line up with TRBD1. Trimming cost V 5 bases and J 2 bases; bases outside gene matches: 4. The CDR3 is 14 amino acids. CDR1 is MNHNY and CDR2 is SVGAGI in the germline V gene (reference sequence). CDR3 DNA: TGTGCCAGCAGTCAGCGACAGGGGGCCTACGAGCAGTACGTC. Translation gives CASSQRQGAYEQYV.

This clonotype was seen a few times. This chain uses TRBV7-2 with TRBJ2-1; 7 bases map to TRBD2. This CDR3 has 17 residues. Germline V gene data show CDR1 as SGHTA and CDR2 as FQGNSA. Trimming at V came to 4 bases and at J to 0 bases, leaving 9 bases not matched to a gene. CDR3 coding DNA: TGTGCCAGCAGCTCCATTGCCGGGGGGAGCTCCTACAATGAGCAGTTCTTC. Translated, it gives CASSSIAGGSSYNEQFF. Full variable domain (missing parts from reference TRBV7-2 and TRBJ2-1): GAGVSQSPSNKVTEKGKDVELRCDPISGHTALYWYRQSLGQGLEFLIYFQGNSAPDKSGLPSDRFSAERTGGSVSTLTIQRTQQEDSAVYLCASSSIAGGSSYNEQFFGPGTRLTVL.

The chain links TRBV29-1 to TRBJ2-7, with 8 bases aligning to TRBD2. The CDR3 contains 14 residues. Germline loops: CDR1 SQVTM, CDR2 ANQGSEA. The V gene end was trimmed by 1 base and the J gene end by 3 bases; junction bases not matched to a gene: 5. CDR3 sequence: CSVEGWRGDYEQYF. The DNA for the CDR3 is TGCAGCGTTGAAGGGTGGCGGGGGGACTACGAGCAGTACTTC.

This clonotype was observed at least ten times. The V gene is TRBV6-2 or TRBV6-3, the J gene TRBJ1-2; the D is unclear. Germline V CDR1 and CDR2: MNHEY, SVGEGT. Deletions cut 8 bases from V and 8 bases from J, with 21 bases between. This CDR3 spans 14 amino acids. DNA of the CDR3: TGTGCCAGCTCAAGCGCCGGACTCTACGAGGGCTACACCTTC. It translates to CASSSAGLYEGYTF.

This clonotype was detected a few times. The chain combines TRBV12-3 or TRBV12-4 with TRBJ1-3, with 7 nucleotides matching TRBD1. The CDR3 contains 14 residues. Trimming cost V 5 bases and J 3 bases; bases outside gene matches: 4. CDR3 region: CASSKQGIGNTIYF. CDR3 DNA sequence: TGTGCCAGCAGTAAACAGGGGATTGGAAACACCATATATTTT.

This clonotype was observed at least ten times. The chain is built from TRBV5-1 and TRBJ2-3; D is perhaps TRBD2 (5 bases). In germline, CDR1 is SGHRS, CDR2 YFSETQ. The V gene lost 3 bases and the J gene lost 2 bases, with 13 bases spanning the gap. The CDR3 runs to 15 residues. This CDR3 is CASSSTDGLTDTQYF. CDR3 nucleotide sequence: TGCGCCAGCAGCTCTACGGACGGACTCACAGATACGCAGTATTTT.

Many counts were recorded for this clonotype. This chain joins TRBV15 and TRBJ2-1, with D unresolved. Trimming removed 8 bases at V and 5 bases at J, with 13 bases between. Germline V gene lookup returns CDR1 LNHNV and CDR2 YYDKDF (reference sequence). CDR3 length: 13 amino acids. The CDR3 sequence is CATAVRTDNEQFF. DNA for the CDR3: TGTGCCACCGCGGTTAGGACGGACAATGAGCAGTTCTTC.

This clonotype was seen ten or more times. The gene calls are TRBV5-1 and TRBJ2-6; D tentatively reads TRBD1 or TRBD2 (6 bases each). V shed 4 bases and J shed 2 bases, with 13 bases lying between them. Germline CDR1 reads SGHRS; CDR2 reads YFSETQ. The CDR3 is 16 residues long. This CDR3 is CASSILGGPGANVLTF. Here the CDR3 DNA reads TGCGCCAGCAGCATCCTAGGGGGGCCTGGGGCCAACGTCCTGACTTTC.

This clonotype has more than one count but fewer than ten. The rearrangement uses TRBV9 and TRBJ1-3; a weak D match, TRBD1 (5 bases). This CDR3 spans 17 amino acids. The V and J ends lost 4 bases and 2 bases respectively, with 19 bases between them. Germline-derived CDR1 and CDR2 are SGDLS and YYNGEE. This CDR3 reads CASSPGTAQPAGNTIYF. The CDR3, as DNA: TGTGCCAGCAGCCCCGGGACGGCTCAGCCGGCTGGAAACACCATATATTTT.

This clonotype was counted many times. The V and J genes are TRBV4-3 and TRBJ2-7; TRBD2 aligns across 9 bases. The junction had 10 bases not matched to a gene; V was cut back by 0 bases and J by 7 bases. The CDR3 has 16 residues. Germline CDR1 is LGHNA and CDR2 is YSLEER. CDR3 bases: TGCGCCAGCAGCCAAGATCCACAGGGCGCGGGGGGGGAGCAGTACTTC. This gives the protein CASSQDPQGAGGEQYF.

The genes are TRBV4-1 and TRBJ2-6, with 8 positions matching TRBD1. The germline gives CDR1 MGHRA, CDR2 YSYEKL. This CDR3 has 18 amino acids. With V trimmed by 6 bases and J by 1 base, 11 bases remained unmatched. The CDR3 DNA follows: TGCGCCAGCAGTCTTACCGGGACAGGTGTTTCTGGGGCCAACGTCCTGACTTTC. It is translated as CASSLTGTGVSGANVLTF.

This clonotype came up a few times. This chain joins TRBV7-8 and TRBJ2-5; D might be TRBD2 (7 bases). The CDR3 sequence is 16 residues long. Trimming stripped 5 bases from V and 1 base from J, with 17 bases between. Per the germline V gene, CDR1 is SGHVS and CDR2 is FQNEAQ. The CDR3 reads CASSPPKGGPQETQYF. The CDR3 DNA reads as TGTGCCAGCAGCCCACCTAAGGGGGGGCCCCAAGAGACCCAGTACTTC.

This chain joins TRBV7-9 and TRBJ2-5; maybe TRBD2 (7 bases). This CDR3 contains 15 residues. Germline CDR1 and CDR2: SEHNR and FQNEAQ (reference sequence). V was shortened by 3 bases and J by 5 bases, with 16 bases between the two germline ends. CDR3 protein: CASSFGGLAAETQYF. The CDR3 region has the DNA TGTGCCAGCAGCTTCGGGGGGCTCGCCGCGGAGACCCAGTACTTC.

Many counts were recorded for this clonotype. V and J are TRBV9 and TRBJ2-3; 8 nucleotides match TRBD1. CDR1 is SGDLS, CDR2 YYNGEE, per germline. The CDR3 has 17 residues. The V segment lost 4 bases and the J segment 5 bases; nucleotides outside the gene matches: 15. The CDR3 nucleotides are TGTGCCAGCAGCTCATCTCCATGGACAGGGTCAAGAGATACGCAGTATTTT. Amino acid sequence: CASSSSPWTGSRDTQYF.